This TCR beta chain was sequenced during a study of cytomegalovirus exposure and HLA in healthy donors. General study findings and limits: Across all donors, roughly uniform sequencing depth was an assumption of the presence/absence analyses.

A multiplex PCR was run with 60 Vbeta primers and 13 Jbeta primers. The data were produced by immunoSEQ multiplex PCR, yet TCRdb's version contains in-frame clones alone and is incomplete. The sample consists of around 130,000 clones, around 8.5% of them appearing once. This clone was seen only a few times. Its specificity is not known. This TCR was sampled from a man aged 40-50 years in good health and CMV-seronegative. Material for sequencing was PBMCs.

This CDR3 reads CASSAGRSNQPQHF. CDR3 DNA sequence: TGTGCCAGCAGTGCCGGGAGAAGCAATCAGCCCCAGCATTTT. The chain is built from TRBV2 and TRBJ1-5, with no clear D. Germline V gene lookup returns CDR1 SNHLY and CDR2 FYNNEI. This CDR3 comprises 14 residues. The ends were cut back, 4 bases at V and 1 base at J, with 8 bases in the middle.